One sample yielded the 5 T cell receptor beta chains listed below, sequenced in a study of blood T cells in healthy people across ages. With a J-beta primer mix and a sample-barcoded 5' primer, a second PCR ran about 7 to 12 cycles. TCRdb redid the calling of the 5' RACE reads with MiXCR, one entry per CDR3 protein. This table has 500,000 to 550,000 distinct CDR3 sequences, about 24% appearing once. These same records also appear under a second study, on T cells of mothers and their children.

The material sequenced was blood. Receptor source: a boy younger than 18 in good health.

The chain links TRBV6-5 to TRBJ2-3; D is perhaps TRBD2 (6 bases). There are 16 residues in the CDR3. Trimming pared 0 bases from V and 0 bases from J, leaving 10 bases between. Germline V gives CDR1 MNHEY, CDR2 SVGAGI. CDR3 region: CASSYSSGLSTDTQYF. CDR3 coding DNA: TGTGCCAGCAGTTACTCTTCGGGACTCAGCACAGATACGCAGTATTTT.

This clonotype was seen a few times. The chain is built from TRBV12-3 or TRBV12-4 and TRBJ1-2; unclear D gene. This CDR3 contains 12 residues. Deletions cut 6 bases from V and 4 bases from J, with 9 bases between. The CDR3 DNA reads TGTGCCAGCAGGGTATATTCCTATGGCTACACCTTC. This encodes CASRVYSYGYTF.

This clonotype has only a few counts. This chain uses TRBV12-3 or TRBV12-4 with TRBJ1-1, with D possibly being TRBD1 (5 bases). Trimming removed 4 bases at V and 0 bases at J, with 9 bases between. The CDR3 has 14 amino acids. The CDR3 DNA sequence: TGTGCCAGCAGTTCCCGGACACTGAACACTGAAGCTTTCTTT. It is translated as CASSSRTLNTEAFF.

The J gene is TRBJ2-5, the V gene TRBV28; D ambiguous. The end of the DNA is better explained by TRBJ2-1, so the J call may be wrong. The germline CDR1 and CDR2 sequences are MDHEN and SYDVKM. The length of the CDR3 is 14 residues. CDR3 sequence reads: CASIRSKKHNEQFF. The CDR3 DNA reads TGTGCCAGCATCCGCTCGAAGAAACACAATGAGCAGTTCTTC.

This clonotype was recorded a few times. V is TRBV7-9 and J is TRBJ1-4, with 7 positions matching TRBD1. CDR1 is SEHNR, CDR2 FQNEAQ, per germline (reference sequence). The J segment lost 7 bases and the V segment lost 5 bases, leaving 7 bases of the junction unmatched. This CDR3 has 14 residues. CDR3 sequence: CASSPQGVPEKLFF. The CDR3 DNA sequence: TGTGCCAGCAGCCCGCAGGGGGTACCTGAAAAACTGTTTTTT.